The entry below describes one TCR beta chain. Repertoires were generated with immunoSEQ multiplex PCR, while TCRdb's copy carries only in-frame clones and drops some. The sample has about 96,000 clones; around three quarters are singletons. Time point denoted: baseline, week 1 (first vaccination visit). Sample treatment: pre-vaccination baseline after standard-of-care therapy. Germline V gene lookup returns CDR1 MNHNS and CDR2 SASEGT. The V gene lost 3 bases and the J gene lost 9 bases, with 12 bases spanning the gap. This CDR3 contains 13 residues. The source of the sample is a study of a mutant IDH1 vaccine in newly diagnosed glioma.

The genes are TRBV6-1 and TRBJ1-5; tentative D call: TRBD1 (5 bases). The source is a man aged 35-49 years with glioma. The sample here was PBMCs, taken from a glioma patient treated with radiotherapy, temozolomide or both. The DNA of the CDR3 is TGTGCCAGCAGTGACAGGGAGGTTAGGCCCCAGCATTTT. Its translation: CASSDREVRPQHF.